The clone carrying this T cell receptor beta chain has ten or more counts. The sample is drawn from a study of CD8 T cells in ankylosing spondylitis. TCRdb reprocessed the 5' RACE reads via MiXCR and lists one record per CDR3 protein. This sample yields more than 200,000 distinct CDR3 sequences, of which around 25% are seen a single time; more than 0.6% belongs to the top ten. The CDR3 runs to 12 residues. Trimming pared 5 bases from V and 2 bases from J, leaving 9 bases between. Germline CDR1 and CDR2: SQVTM and ANQGSEA. This clonotype was obtained from a male donor with ankylosing spondylitis or in good health (not recorded which). Specimen: blood, either unsorted or a sorted T cell fraction (not recorded which). The chain combines TRBV29-1 with TRBJ2-5; D call uncertain. The CDR3: CSVLGLQETQYF. In nucleotides, the CDR3 is TGCAGCGTTCTGGGATTGCAAGAGACCCAGTACTTC.